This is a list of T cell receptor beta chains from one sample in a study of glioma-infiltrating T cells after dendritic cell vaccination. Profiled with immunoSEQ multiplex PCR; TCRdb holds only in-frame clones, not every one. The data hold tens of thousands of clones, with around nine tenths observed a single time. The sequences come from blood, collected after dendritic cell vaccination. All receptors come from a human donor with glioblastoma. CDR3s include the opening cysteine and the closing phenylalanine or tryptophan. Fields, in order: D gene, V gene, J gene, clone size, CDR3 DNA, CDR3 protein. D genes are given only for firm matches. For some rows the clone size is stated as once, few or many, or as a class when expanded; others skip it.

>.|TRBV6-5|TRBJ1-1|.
TGTGCCAGCAGTTACTCACAAAAGGAGGCTTTCTTT
CASSYSQKEAFF
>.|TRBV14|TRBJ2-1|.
TGTGCCAGCAGCGAGATCAACAATGAGCAGTTCTTC
CASSEINNEQFF
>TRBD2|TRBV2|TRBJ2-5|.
TGTGCCAGCAGTGAAGGGACTAGCGGGAACTATAGGAGAGAGACCCAGTACTTC
CASSEGTSGNYRRETQYF
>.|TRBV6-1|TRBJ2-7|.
TGTGCCATCACGGGACTCAGGCAACACGAGCAGTACTTC
CAITGLRQHEQYF
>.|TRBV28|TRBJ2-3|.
TGTGCCAGCAGTTCACGATCCAGGGGTGGAGATACGCAGTATTTT
CASSSRSRGGDTQYF
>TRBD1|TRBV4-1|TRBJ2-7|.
TGCGCCAGCAGCCAAGTCCCAGGGGGTTTTTTAACCTACGAGCAGTACTTC
CASSQVPGGFLTYEQYF
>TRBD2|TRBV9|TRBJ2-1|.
TGTGCCAGCAGCGTAGCTTCTGGGACTAGCGGGTCGCCCGAGCAGTTCTTC
CASSVASGTSGSPEQFF
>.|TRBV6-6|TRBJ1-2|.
TGTGCCAGCAGTTACCAGTGGCACTACACCTTC
CASSYQWHYTF
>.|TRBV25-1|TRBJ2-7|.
TGTGCCAGCAGTGAACCCCACGGGGGAAGCTCCTACGAGCAGTACTTC
CASSEPHGGSSYEQYF
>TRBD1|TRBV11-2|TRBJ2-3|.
TGTGCCAGCAGCTTAGATCTCAACAGGGGGACAGATACGCAGTATTTT
CASSLDLNRGTDTQYF
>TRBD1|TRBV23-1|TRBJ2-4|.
TGCGCCAGCAGTCAATTACCCCATCCCGGACAGGGGAACATTCAGTACTTC
CASSQLPHPGQGNIQYF
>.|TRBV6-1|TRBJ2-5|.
TGTGCCAGCAGTCCCCTAAGGGGCGGACAAGAGACCCAGTACTTC
CASSPLRGGQETQYF
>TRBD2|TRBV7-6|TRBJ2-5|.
TGTGCCAGCAGCTTCCTTCAGGTAGCGGGGGCCCTCCAAGGGACCCAGTACTTC
CASSFLQVAGALQGTQYF
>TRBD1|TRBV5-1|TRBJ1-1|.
TGCGCCAGCCGACCCGGGACAGGAGGGAACACTGAAGCTTTCTTT
CASRPGTGGNTEAFF
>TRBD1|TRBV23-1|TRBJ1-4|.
TGCGCCAGTCCGAAGGGGACAGTGAATGAAAAACTGTTTTTT
CASPKGTVNEKLFF
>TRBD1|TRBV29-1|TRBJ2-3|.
TGCAGCGTCCGGACAGGGAACACAGATACGCAGTATTTT
CSVRTGNTDTQYF
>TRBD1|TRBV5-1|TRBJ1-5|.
TGCGCCAGCAGCTTGGAGGGGGCTGGTCAGCCCCAGCATTTT
CASSLEGAGQPQHF
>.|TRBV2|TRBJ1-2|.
TGTGCCAGTCTGGCCGGGTTTATCTATGGCTACACCTTC
CASLAGFIYGYTF
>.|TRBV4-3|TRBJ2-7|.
TGCGCCAGCAGCCAAGCACAGAATCAACCCTACGAGCAGTACTTC
CASSQAQNQPYEQYF
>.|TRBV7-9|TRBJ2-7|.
TGTGCCAGCAGGTTCGGAGGGGCCGGCTACGAGCAGTACTTC
CASRFGGAGYEQYF
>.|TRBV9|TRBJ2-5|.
TGTGCCAGCAGCGTAGGAGGGGCGGGAAGAGAGACCCAGTACTTC
CASSVGGAGRETQYF
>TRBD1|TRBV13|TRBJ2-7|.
TGTGCCAGCAGCTCTCACCCGGACAGGTCTTCCTACGAGCAGTACTTC
CASSSHPDRSSYEQYF
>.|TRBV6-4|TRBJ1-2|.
TGTGCCAACGAGGGACGGGAGGTCAACTATGGCTACACCTTC
CANEGREVNYGYTF
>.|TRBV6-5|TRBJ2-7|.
TGTGCCAGCAGCCCCGGGACCTACGAGCAGTACTTC
CASSPGTYEQYF
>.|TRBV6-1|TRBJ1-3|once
TGTGCCAGCAGGGAACTGAGCTCTGGAAACACCATATATTTT
CASRELSSGNTIYF
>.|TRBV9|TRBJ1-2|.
TGTGCCAGCAGCGAGGGGTTCGGCGGCTACACCTTC
CASSEGFGGYTF
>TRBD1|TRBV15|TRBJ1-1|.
TGTGCCACCAGCACCTACGGACAGGAGTCTAGAAGCACTGAAGCTTTCTTT
CATSTYGQESRSTEAFF
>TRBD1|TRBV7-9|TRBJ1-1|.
TGTGCCAGCAGCTTAACAGGGGGAATGAACACTGAAGCTTTCTTT
CASSLTGGMNTEAFF
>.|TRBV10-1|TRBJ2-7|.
TGCGCCAGCAGTGATACAGGGTACGAGCAGTACTTC
CASSDTGYEQYF
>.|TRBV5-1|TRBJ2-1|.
TGCGCCAGCAGCTTGGTACCCATCGGGGGCAATGAGCAGTTCTTC
CASSLVPIGGNEQFF
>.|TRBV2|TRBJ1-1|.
TGTGCCAGCAGAAAGGACAGCCAAACGCCAGCTTTCTTT
CASRKDSQTPAFF
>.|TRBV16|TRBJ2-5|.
TGTGCCAGCAGCCAATCCGGGGTTCAGTTGGAGACCCAGTACTTC
CASSQSGVQLETQYF
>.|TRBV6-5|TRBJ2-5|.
TGTGCCAGCACCTCAGTGGAGACCCAGTACTTC
CASTSVETQYF
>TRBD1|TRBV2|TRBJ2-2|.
TGTGCCAGCAGCCGACAGGGGGCGAACACCGGGGAGCTGTTTTTT
CASSRQGANTGELFF
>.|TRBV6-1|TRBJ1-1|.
TGTGCCAGCCTCGGGGGAGGTACCACTGAAGCTTTCTTT
CASLGGGTTEAFF
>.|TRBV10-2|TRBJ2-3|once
TGCGCCAGCAGGGCGGGGTACGCAGATACGCAGTATTTT
CASRAGYADTQYF
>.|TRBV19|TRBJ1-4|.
TGTGCCAGTAGTCTCAGGGTGGGTAGTGAAAAACTGTTTTTT
CASSLRVGSEKLFF
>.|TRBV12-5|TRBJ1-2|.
TGTGCTAGTGGGTTCGGGGAGAGATCTAACTATGGCTACACCTTC
CASGFGERSNYGYTF
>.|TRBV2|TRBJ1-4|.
TGTGCCAGCAGTGGGGGCGGGGCAACTAATGAAAAACTGTTTTTT
CASSGGGATNEKLFF
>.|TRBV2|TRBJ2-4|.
TGTGCCAGCAGACCAATGGGTCAGGGGGCCAAAAACATTCAGTACTTC
CASRPMGQGAKNIQYF
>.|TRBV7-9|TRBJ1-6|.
TGTGCCAGCAGCTTGTCTCGGGACACCGGCCCACCCCTCCACTTT
CASSLSRDTGPPLHF
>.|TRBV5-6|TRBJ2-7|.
TGTGCCAGCAGCTTGGTGTACGGGAAGTACGAGCAGTACTTC
CASSLVYGKYEQYF
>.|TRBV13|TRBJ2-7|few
TGTGCCAGCAGCTTACCAGGGCTGTACGAGCAGTACTTC
CASSLPGLYEQYF
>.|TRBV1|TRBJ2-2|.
TGCACCAGCAGCCAAGACAAGGGACTAGCGGGAGGAGGGACCGGGGAGCTGTTTTTT
CTSSQDKGLAGGGTGELFF
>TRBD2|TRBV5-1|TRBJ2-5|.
TGCGCCAGCAGCTTAGAAGGACTGACCAGCGGGACGGGAGAGACCCAGTACTTC
CASSLEGLTSGTGETQYF
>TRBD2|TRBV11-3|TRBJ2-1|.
TGTGCCAGCCAGTGGGCTAGCGGGAGTCCGAGTGAGCAGTTCTTC
CASQWASGSPSEQFF
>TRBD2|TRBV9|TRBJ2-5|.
TGTGCCAGCAGCGTAGCTCCCACGGGGGGGCGTGAGGCCCAGTACTTC
CASSVAPTGGREAQYF
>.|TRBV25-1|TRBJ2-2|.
TGTGCCAGCAGTGGGGACTCCGGGACGGGGAACACCGGGGAGCTGTTTTTT
CASSGDSGTGNTGELFF
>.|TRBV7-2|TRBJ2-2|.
TGTGCCAGCAGCTTTCAGTACACCGGGGAGCTGTTTTTT
CASSFQYTGELFF
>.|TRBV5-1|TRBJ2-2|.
TGCGCCAGCAGCCCGGAGGCTACCGGGGAGCTGTTTTTT
CASSPEATGELFF
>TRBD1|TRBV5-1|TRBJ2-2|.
TGCGCCAGCAGCAATACCGGGACAGGGGCCTCCGGGGAGCTGTTTTTT
CASSNTGTGASGELFF
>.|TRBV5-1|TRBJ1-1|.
TGCGCCAGCAGCTTGGGAGGGAACACTGAAGCTTTCTTT
CASSLGGNTEAFF
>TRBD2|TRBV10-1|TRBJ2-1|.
TGCGCCAGCAGTGAGTCGACTCCAGGACTAGCGGAATACAATGAGCAGTTCTTC
CASSESTPGLAEYNEQFF
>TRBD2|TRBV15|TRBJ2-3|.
TGTGCCACCAGCAGAGGGGGTAGCGGGAGGGCCACAGATACGCAGTATTTT
CATSRGGSGRATDTQYF
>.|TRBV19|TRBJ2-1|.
TGTGCCAGTAGTATGCGGGACTCCTACAATGAGCAGTTCTTC
CASSMRDSYNEQFF